A selection of T cell receptor beta chains follows, all from one sample in a study of response to subunit inactivated influenza vaccine. A single record per CDR3 protein comes from TCRdb applying MiXCR to the RT-PCR reads. The top ten clones hold around 13% of a sample with about 480,000 distinct CDR3 sequences, over 10% of them seen once. The sequencing here drew on PBMCs from blood, taken 45 days after vaccination. These receptors were obtained from a man aged 50-60 years who received an inactivated influenza vaccine. The CDR3 runs from the conserved cysteine through the conserved F or W. D genes are given only for firm matches. Clone size is shown for a subset of rows, as once, few, many or a class of expanded clone.

V: TRBV20-1; D: TRBD2; J: TRBJ2-2; size: NA; DNA: TGCAGTGCGATCCCTCCCGGGGGGGCGTGGGAGCTGTTTTTT; CDR3: CSAIPPGGAWELFF
V: TRBV20-1; D: TRBD2; J: TRBJ2-1; size: few; DNA: TGCAGCGCGCGGGGGGGCATCTGGTATGAGCAGTTCTTC; CDR3: CSARGGIWYEQFF
V: TRBV15; D: TRBD2; J: TRBJ2-5; size: few; DNA: TGTGCCACCAGCAGAGTCAGGACTAGCGGCCAAGAGACCCAGTACTTC; CDR3: CATSRVRTSGQETQYF
V: TRBV15; D: NA; J: TRBJ2-3; size: few; DNA: TGTGCCACCAGCAGAGTTAGGGGTACATTCACAGATACGCAGTATTTT; CDR3: CATSRVRGTFTDTQYF
V: TRBV7-2; D: NA; J: TRBJ2-1; size: few; DNA: TGTGCCACCCCGGCGGGTCACAATGAGCAGTTCTTC; CDR3: CATPAGHNEQFF
V: TRBV4-3; D: TRBD2; J: TRBJ2-5; size: NA; DNA: TGCGCCAGCAGCCAAGTGGGACTAGCGGGGGTCAAAGAGACCCAGTACTTC; CDR3: CASSQVGLAGVKETQYF
V: TRBV6-1; D: NA; J: TRBJ1-1; size: NA; DNA: TGTGCCAGCAGTGCTCTGGGGGCCACTGAAGCTTTCTTT; CDR3: CASSALGATEAFF
V: TRBV5-1; D: NA; J: TRBJ2-5; size: NA; DNA: TGCGCCAGCAGCAACCAGAGGGGCCAAGAGACCCAGTACTTC; CDR3: CASSNQRGQETQYF
V: TRBV27; D: TRBD2; J: TRBJ2-3; size: many; DNA: TGTGCCAGCACTCCCAACCCGGGAGGGGAGGCAGATACGCAGTATTTT; CDR3: CASTPNPGGEADTQYF
V: TRBV7-9; D: TRBD1; J: TRBJ2-1; size: few; DNA: TGTGCCAGCAGCTTAGCCAGGACAGGCAAGGGCAATGAGCAGTTCTTC; CDR3: CASSLARTGKGNEQFF
V: TRBV11-2; D: TRBD2; J: TRBJ2-1; size: few; DNA: TGTGCCAGCAGCTTAGAACCCGGCGGGGGGCACAATGAGCAGTTCTTC; CDR3: CASSLEPGGGHNEQFF
V: TRBV20-1; D: NA; J: TRBJ2-3; size: NA; DNA: TGCAGTGTCCGTACTCCAACAGATACGCAGTATTTT; CDR3: CSVRTPTDTQYF
V: TRBV7-2; D: NA; J: TRBJ2-1; size: many; DNA: TGTGCCAGCAGCTCCTGGGGGAGGTACAATGAGCAGTTCTTC; CDR3: CASSSWGRYNEQFF
V: TRBV5-1; D: NA; J: TRBJ2-5; size: few; DNA: TGCGCCAGCACGCCACAGGGCCAAGCGTCCTGGGAGACCCAGTACTTC; CDR3: CASTPQGQASWETQYF
V: TRBV5-6; D: NA; J: TRBJ1-2; size: NA; DNA: TGTGCCAGCAGCCCCCGGGACCGAGCTAACTATGGCTACACCTTC; CDR3: CASSPRDRANYGYTF
V: TRBV6-4; D: NA; J: TRBJ2-3; size: few; DNA: TGTGCCAGCAGTGACTCGATACAGGGCCTCCCAGATACGCAGTATTTT; CDR3: CASSDSIQGLPDTQYF
V: TRBV5-1; D: NA; J: TRBJ1-2; size: many; DNA: TGCGCCAGCAGCTGGTCTACGGGAGCTAACTATGGCTACACCTTC; CDR3: CASSWSTGANYGYTF
V: TRBV5-1; D: NA; J: TRBJ2-5; size: few; DNA: TGCGCCAGCAGCTTCCGTTTCTTCCAAGAGACCCAGTACTTC; CDR3: CASSFRFFQETQYF
V: TRBV12-3/TRBV12-4; D: NA; J: TRBJ2-6; size: many; DNA: TGTGCCAGCAGTTCAGGGCTTCCTGGGGCCAACGTCCTGACTTTC; CDR3: CASSSGLPGANVLTF
V: TRBV5-1; D: NA; J: TRBJ2-7; size: few; DNA: TGCGCCAGCAGCTTGGATGGGACCAAATACGAGCAGTACTTC; CDR3: CASSLDGTKYEQYF